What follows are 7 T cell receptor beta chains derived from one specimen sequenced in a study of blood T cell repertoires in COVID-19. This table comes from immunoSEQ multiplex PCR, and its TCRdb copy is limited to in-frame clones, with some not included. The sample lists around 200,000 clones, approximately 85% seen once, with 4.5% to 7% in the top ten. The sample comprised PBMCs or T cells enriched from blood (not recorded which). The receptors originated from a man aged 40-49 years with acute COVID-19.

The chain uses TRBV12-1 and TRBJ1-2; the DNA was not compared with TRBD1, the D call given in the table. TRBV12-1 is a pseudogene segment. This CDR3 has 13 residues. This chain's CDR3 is CASITGQGHGYTF. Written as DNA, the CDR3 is TGTGCCAGCATTACGGGACAGGGACATGGCTACACCTTC.

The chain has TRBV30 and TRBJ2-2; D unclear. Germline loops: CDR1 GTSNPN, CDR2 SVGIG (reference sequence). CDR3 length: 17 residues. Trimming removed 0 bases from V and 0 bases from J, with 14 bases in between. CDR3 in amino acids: CAWSVLGTAANTGELFF. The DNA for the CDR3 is TGTGCCTGGAGTGTACTTGGAACAGCTGCGAACACCGGGGAGCTGTTTTTT.

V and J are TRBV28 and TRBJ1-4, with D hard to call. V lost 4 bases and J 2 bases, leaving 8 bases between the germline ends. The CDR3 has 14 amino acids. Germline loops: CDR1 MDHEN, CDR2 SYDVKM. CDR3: CASSYSGTNEKLFF. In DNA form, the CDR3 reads TGTGCCAGCAGTTACTCCGGGACTAATGAAAAACTGTTTTTT.

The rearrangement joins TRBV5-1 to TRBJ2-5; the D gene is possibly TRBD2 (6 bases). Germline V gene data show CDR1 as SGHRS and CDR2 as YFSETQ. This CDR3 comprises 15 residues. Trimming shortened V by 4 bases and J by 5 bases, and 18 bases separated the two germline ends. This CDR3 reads CASSGGTGAGETQYF. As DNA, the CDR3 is TGCGCCAGCAGCGGAGGTACTGGGGCGGGGGAGACCCAGTACTTC.

Here the CDR3 DNA reads TGTGCCAGCAGCTTAACTAGCACGAATAGCGGGAGAAGACTATCCTACTTAGGGACCGGGGAGCTGTTTTTT. Translated, it gives CASSLTSTNSGRRLSYLGTGELFF. The chain links TRBV7-3 to TRBJ2-2, with TRBD2 matching 9 bases. CDR3 size: 24 residues. The germline CDR1 and CDR2 sequences are SGHTA and FQGTGA. V trimming: 0 bases; J trimming: 5 bases; junction bases outside the gene matches: 28.

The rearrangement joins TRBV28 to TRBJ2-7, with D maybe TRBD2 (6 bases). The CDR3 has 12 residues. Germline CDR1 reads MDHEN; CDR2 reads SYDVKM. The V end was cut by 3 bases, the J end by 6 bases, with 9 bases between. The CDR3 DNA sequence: TGTGCCAGCAGTTTGGCGGGGCTCGAGCAGTACTTC. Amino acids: CASSLAGLEQYF. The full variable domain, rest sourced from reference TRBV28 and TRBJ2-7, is DVKVTQSSRYLVKRTGEKVFLECVQDMDHENMFWYRQDPGLGLRLIYFSYDVKMKEKGDIPEGYSVSREKKERFSLILESASTNQTSMYLCASSLAGLEQYFGPGTRLTVT.

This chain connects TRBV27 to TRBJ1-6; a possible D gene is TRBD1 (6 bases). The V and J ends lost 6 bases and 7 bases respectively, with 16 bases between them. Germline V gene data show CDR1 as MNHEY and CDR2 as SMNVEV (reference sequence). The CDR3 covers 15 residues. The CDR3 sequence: CASSRNREGNSPLHF. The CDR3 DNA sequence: TGTGCCAGCAGCCGTAACAGGGAAGGGAATTCACCCCTCCACTTT.